This TCR beta chain appears in the sequencing data of a study of blood T cell repertoires in COVID-19. Study overall: There were acute and convalescent COVID-19 samples, and they came from the United States, Italy and Spain. The cDNA or gDNA used as material had been derived from T cells, B-cell-depleted T cells, or PBMCs.

After removal of 1 base from V and 10 bases from J, the junction contained 5 bases not matched to a gene. Germline V gene lookup returns CDR1 MNHEY and CDR2 SMNVEV (reference sequence). The CDR3 has 14 residues. In the authors' workflow: Reference gene primer amplification yielded estimated nucleated cell counts. Data came from immunoSEQ multiplex PCR; TCRdb stores just in-frame clones and leaves some out. D and trimming were read from the DNA, whereas the V and J calls and clone size are those reported in that table. The sample has about 100,000 clones, 85% seen once. The TCR originated in a woman between 65 and 79 years old with active or convalescent COVID-19. The specimen was peripheral blood. This chain connects TRBV27 to TRBJ1-4; TRBD1 aligns across 8 bases. CDR3 region: CASSLWGQEGKLFF. Here the CDR3 DNA reads TGTGCCAGCAGTTTATGGGGACAGGAGGGAAAACTGTTTTTT.